The rows below give T cell receptor beta chains drawn from one sample of a study of shared clonotypes between healthy human individuals. Generated by immunoSEQ multiplex PCR, the TCRdb table keeps only in-frame clones and is missing some. This sample yields approximately 2,200,000 clones, of which approximately 94% are seen a single time; about 1.5% belongs to the top ten. The specimen was naive CD8+ T cells from PBMCs. The receptors were sampled from a young man in good health. Some clones in this sample may be carry-over from other donors' samples. Each CDR3 is given with its conserved first and last residue. Each record gives: J gene, clone size, V gene, D gene, CDR3 protein, CDR3 DNA. The D gene is left open where the match is weak. A row's size may be missing; if present it is once, few, many or a size class.

j_gene: TRBJ2-1
abundance: -
v_gene: TRBV5-1
d_gene: TRBD2
CDR3aa: CASSSAILAGAANEQFF
CDR3nt: TGCGCCAGCAGCTCCGCTATACTAGCGGGAGCCGCTAATGAGCAGTTCTTC

j_gene: TRBJ2-7
abundance: few
v_gene: TRBV27
d_gene: TRBD1
CDR3aa: CASSPGTGGYEQYF
CDR3nt: TGTGCCAGCAGTCCCGGGACAGGGGGCTACGAGCAGTACTTC

j_gene: TRBJ1-5
abundance: -
v_gene: TRBV28
d_gene: -
CDR3aa: CASSFGTLLQHF
CDR3nt: TGTGCCAGCAGTTTTGGGACTCTCCTCCAGCATTTT

j_gene: TRBJ2-7
abundance: -
v_gene: TRBV5-6
d_gene: TRBD1
CDR3aa: CASSTGTGGREQYF
CDR3nt: TGTGCCAGCAGCACCGGGACAGGGGGCAGGGAGCAGTACTTC

j_gene: TRBJ2-7
abundance: -
v_gene: TRBV14
d_gene: -
CDR3aa: CASSHPSGSPNYEQYF
CDR3nt: TGTGCCAGCAGCCACCCTAGTGGGAGCCCCAACTACGAGCAGTACTTC

j_gene: TRBJ2-3
abundance: -
v_gene: TRBV7-2
d_gene: -
CDR3aa: CASSFGEGGADTQYF
CDR3nt: TGTGCCAGCAGCTTTGGGGAGGGGGGTGCAGATACGCAGTATTTT

j_gene: TRBJ2-5
abundance: -
v_gene: TRBV14
d_gene: -
CDR3aa: CASARGAQETQYF
CDR3nt: TGTGCCAGCGCTAGGGGGGCCCAAGAGACCCAGTACTTC

j_gene: TRBJ2-5
abundance: -
v_gene: TRBV9
d_gene: TRBD2
CDR3aa: CASSVAPSGQETQYF
CDR3nt: TGTGCCAGCAGCGTAGCTCCTAGCGGCCAAGAGACCCAGTACTTC

j_gene: TRBJ2-7
abundance: -
v_gene: TRBV6-5
d_gene: -
CDR3aa: CASSKRVDYEQYF
CDR3nt: TGTGCCAGCAGCAAAAGGGTCGACTACGAGCAGTACTTC

j_gene: TRBJ1-3
abundance: -
v_gene: TRBV4-1
d_gene: -
CDR3aa: CASSQDYPGSGNTIYF
CDR3nt: TGCGCCAGCAGCCAAGATTATCCAGGCTCTGGAAACACCATATATTTT

j_gene: TRBJ2-7
abundance: -
v_gene: TRBV28
d_gene: -
CDR3aa: CASSGDGAYEQYF
CDR3nt: TGTGCCAGCAGTGGGGACGGCGCCTACGAGCAGTACTTC

j_gene: TRBJ1-4
abundance: -
v_gene: TRBV29-1
d_gene: -
CDR3aa: CSTGWGDEKLFF
CDR3nt: TGCAGCACCGGTTGGGGGGATGAAAAACTGTTTTTT

j_gene: TRBJ2-6
abundance: -
v_gene: TRBV28
d_gene: -
CDR3aa: CASSRRPNSGANVLTF
CDR3nt: TGTGCCAGCAGTAGAAGGCCGAACTCTGGGGCCAACGTCCTGACTTTC

j_gene: TRBJ1-2
abundance: -
v_gene: TRBV6-1
d_gene: -
CDR3aa: CASSEGVPYGYTF
CDR3nt: TGTGCCAGCAGTGAAGGAGTCCCATATGGCTACACCTTC

j_gene: TRBJ2-7
abundance: -
v_gene: TRBV9
d_gene: -
CDR3aa: CASSVDFSQGRSEQYF
CDR3nt: TGTGCCAGCAGCGTAGATTTCAGTCAGGGCCGCAGCGAGCAGTACTTC

j_gene: TRBJ2-7
abundance: -
v_gene: TRBV4-3
d_gene: -
CDR3aa: CASSPSAGLAYEQYF
CDR3nt: TGCGCCAGCAGCCCCTCAGCCGGGCTCGCCTACGAGCAGTACTTC

j_gene: TRBJ2-1
abundance: -
v_gene: TRBV2
d_gene: -
CDR3aa: CASLPNEQFF
CDR3nt: TGTGCCAGTCTCCCTAATGAGCAGTTCTTC

j_gene: TRBJ1-2
abundance: -
v_gene: TRBV7-2
d_gene: -
CDR3aa: CASSPPVTGPNYGYTF
CDR3nt: TGTGCCAGCAGCCCGCCCGTGACAGGTCCTAACTATGGCTACACCTTC

j_gene: TRBJ2-7
abundance: few
v_gene: TRBV10-2
d_gene: -
CDR3aa: CASSEASPYEQYF
CDR3nt: TGCGCCAGCAGTGAGGCCAGTCCCTACGAGCAGTACTTC

j_gene: TRBJ1-1
abundance: -
v_gene: TRBV6-6
d_gene: -
CDR3aa: CASSFQAYNTEAFF
CDR3nt: TGTGCCAGCAGTTTCCAGGCCTATAACACTGAAGCTTTCTTT

j_gene: TRBJ2-7
abundance: -
v_gene: TRBV6-1
d_gene: -
CDR3aa: CASSEVGQSIYEQYF
CDR3nt: TGTGCCAGCAGTGAGGTAGGGCAGAGTATCTACGAGCAGTACTTC

j_gene: TRBJ2-1
abundance: -
v_gene: TRBV11-2
d_gene: TRBD2
CDR3aa: CASSLRASGSYNEQFF
CDR3nt: TGTGCCAGCAGCTTACGGGCTAGCGGGAGTTACAATGAGCAGTTCTTC

j_gene: TRBJ2-3
abundance: -
v_gene: TRBV14
d_gene: -
CDR3aa: CASSQLFGQMGTDTQYF
CDR3nt: TGTGCCAGCAGCCAGTTATTTGGACAAATGGGCACAGATACGCAGTATTTT

j_gene: TRBJ2-4
abundance: -
v_gene: TRBV28
d_gene: TRBD1
CDR3aa: CASSIRTGGTKNIQYF
CDR3nt: TGTGCCAGCAGTATTCGGACAGGGGGGACCAAAAACATTCAGTACTTC

j_gene: TRBJ1-2
abundance: -
v_gene: TRBV7-9
d_gene: TRBD1
CDR3aa: CASSPNAGQGTDGYTF
CDR3nt: TGTGCCAGCAGTCCCAACGCGGGACAGGGAACCGATGGCTACACCTTC

j_gene: TRBJ1-2
abundance: few
v_gene: TRBV27
d_gene: -
CDR3aa: CASSPRGGINYGYTF
CDR3nt: TGTGCCAGCAGTCCCCGTGGGGGGATTAACTATGGCTACACCTTC

j_gene: TRBJ2-1
abundance: -
v_gene: TRBV11-3
d_gene: TRBD2
CDR3aa: CASSATSGTSGTHSLNEQFF
CDR3nt: TGTGCCAGCAGCGCTACCTCCGGGACTAGCGGGACACACTCCCTCAATGAGCAGTTCTTC

j_gene: TRBJ1-5
abundance: -
v_gene: TRBV28
d_gene: TRBD1
CDR3aa: CASSLYGTGDQPQHF
CDR3nt: TGTGCCAGCAGTTTATACGGGACAGGGGATCAGCCCCAGCATTTT

j_gene: TRBJ2-2
abundance: -
v_gene: TRBV5-1
d_gene: TRBD2
CDR3aa: CASSSASGSIATGELFF
CDR3nt: TGCGCCAGCAGCTCAGCTAGCGGGAGTATAGCCACCGGGGAGCTGTTTTTT

j_gene: TRBJ2-1
abundance: -
v_gene: TRBV28
d_gene: -
CDR3aa: CASSSVKGISLYNEQFF
CDR3nt: TGTGCCAGCAGTTCCGTAAAGGGTATTTCACTCTACAATGAGCAGTTCTTC

j_gene: TRBJ2-3
abundance: -
v_gene: TRBV9
d_gene: -
CDR3aa: CASSAGQRSTDTQYF
CDR3nt: TGTGCCAGCAGCGCCGGACAGCGATCAACAGATACGCAGTATTTT

j_gene: TRBJ1-2
abundance: -
v_gene: TRBV9
d_gene: TRBD1
CDR3aa: CASSSQGAPRSYGYTF
CDR3nt: TGTGCCAGCAGCTCTCAGGGGGCGCCACGTTCCTATGGCTACACCTTC

j_gene: TRBJ2-1
abundance: -
v_gene: TRBV28
d_gene: -
CDR3aa: CASRPGGSDNEQFF
CDR3nt: TGTGCCAGCAGACCCGGAGGAAGCGACAATGAGCAGTTCTTC

j_gene: TRBJ2-4
abundance: -
v_gene: TRBV7-9
d_gene: -
CDR3aa: CASSSYRQENIQYF
CDR3nt: TGTGCCAGCAGCTCCTACAGGCAGGAAAACATTCAGTACTTC

j_gene: TRBJ2-7
abundance: few
v_gene: TRBV6-1
d_gene: -
CDR3aa: CASSEADSSYEQYF
CDR3nt: TGTGCCAGCAGTGAAGCTGACAGCTCCTACGAGCAGTACTTC

j_gene: TRBJ2-3
abundance: -
v_gene: TRBV14
d_gene: TRBD2
CDR3aa: CASSPRTSIADTQYF
CDR3nt: TGTGCCAGCAGCCCACGGACTAGTATAGCAGATACGCAGTATTTT

j_gene: TRBJ1-2
abundance: -
v_gene: TRBV6-1
d_gene: TRBD1
CDR3aa: CASTRDRGGYTF
CDR3nt: TGTGCCAGCACCAGGGACAGGGGTGGCTACACCTTC

j_gene: TRBJ2-7
abundance: -
v_gene: TRBV2
d_gene: TRBD1
CDR3aa: CASSPRMGRQGYEQYF
CDR3nt: TGTGCCAGCAGTCCTAGAATGGGTAGACAGGGGTACGAGCAGTACTTC

j_gene: TRBJ2-7
abundance: -
v_gene: TRBV27
d_gene: -
CDR3aa: CASSPLRPGEQYF
CDR3nt: TGTGCCAGCAGCCCCCTCCGGCCTGGTGAGCAGTACTTC

j_gene: TRBJ2-7
abundance: -
v_gene: TRBV9
d_gene: -
CDR3aa: CASSVGVGTYEQYF
CDR3nt: TGTGCCAGCAGCGTAGGGGTCGGAACCTACGAGCAGTACTTC

j_gene: TRBJ1-5
abundance: -
v_gene: TRBV9
d_gene: -
CDR3aa: CASSSGGGPQHF
CDR3nt: TGTGCCAGCAGCTCCGGGGGCGGGCCCCAGCATTTT

j_gene: TRBJ1-2
abundance: once
v_gene: TRBV6-5
d_gene: -
CDR3aa: CASSYSGRYGYTF
CDR3nt: TGTGCCAGCAGTTACTCTGGCAGATATGGCTACACCTTC

j_gene: TRBJ2-5
abundance: -
v_gene: TRBV9
d_gene: -
CDR3aa: CASSVGRGPQETQYF
CDR3nt: TGTGCCAGCAGCGTCGGCAGGGGCCCCCAAGAGACCCAGTACTTC

j_gene: TRBJ1-5
abundance: -
v_gene: TRBV18
d_gene: -
CDR3aa: CASSPPLLHPRTEGNQPQHF
CDR3nt: TGTGCCAGCTCACCACCGCTTCTTCACCCGAGGACAGAGGGCAATCAGCCCCAGCATTTT

j_gene: TRBJ2-7
abundance: once
v_gene: TRBV15
d_gene: TRBD1
CDR3aa: CATGRQGYHEQYF
CDR3nt: TGTGCCACCGGTAGACAGGGGTATCACGAGCAGTACTTC

j_gene: TRBJ2-3
abundance: once
v_gene: TRBV5-6
d_gene: TRBD1
CDR3aa: CASSYSRDSRDTQYF
CDR3nt: TGTGCCAGCAGCTACTCCCGGGACAGCCGAGATACGCAGTATTTT

j_gene: TRBJ1-1
abundance: -
v_gene: TRBV5-4
d_gene: -
CDR3aa: CASSLRGVNTEAFF
CDR3nt: TGTGCCAGCAGCTTGAGAGGGGTTAACACTGAAGCTTTCTTT

j_gene: TRBJ2-1
abundance: -
v_gene: TRBV7-9
d_gene: TRBD2
CDR3aa: CASSFLLAGGLNEQFF
CDR3nt: TGTGCCAGCAGCTTCCTACTAGCGGGAGGACTAAATGAGCAGTTCTTC

j_gene: TRBJ2-1
abundance: -
v_gene: TRBV28
d_gene: -
CDR3aa: CASSVSRDSREQFF
CDR3nt: TGTGCCAGCAGTGTTTCCCGGGACTCAAGGGAGCAGTTCTTC

j_gene: TRBJ2-2
abundance: -
v_gene: TRBV4-2
d_gene: -
CDR3aa: CASSQDWGANTGELFF
CDR3nt: TGTGCCAGCAGCCAAGATTGGGGGGCAAACACCGGGGAGCTGTTTTTT

j_gene: TRBJ1-1
abundance: -
v_gene: TRBV5-1
d_gene: -
CDR3aa: CASSLEGGTEAFF
CDR3nt: TGCGCCAGCAGCTTGGAGGGTGGCACTGAAGCTTTCTTT

j_gene: TRBJ2-7
abundance: -
v_gene: TRBV7-9
d_gene: -
CDR3aa: CASSLPRLGEQYF
CDR3nt: TGTGCCAGCAGCTTACCCCGGCTGGGTGAGCAGTACTTC

j_gene: TRBJ2-1
abundance: -
v_gene: TRBV13
d_gene: TRBD2
CDR3aa: CASSPGRRGLAPELDDEQFF
CDR3nt: TGTGCCAGCAGCCCCGGCCGAAGGGGACTAGCTCCGGAGTTAGACGATGAGCAGTTCTTC

j_gene: TRBJ1-3
abundance: -
v_gene: TRBV5-5
d_gene: -
CDR3aa: CASSPYFKNTIYF
CDR3nt: TGTGCCAGCAGCCCATATTTCAAAAACACCATATATTTT

j_gene: TRBJ1-2
abundance: -
v_gene: TRBV9
d_gene: TRBD1
CDR3aa: CASSVPGTGDGGYTF
CDR3nt: TGTGCCAGCAGCGTACCCGGGACAGGGGATGGTGGCTACACCTTC

j_gene: TRBJ2-2
abundance: -
v_gene: TRBV7-8
d_gene: -
CDR3aa: CASSPIKTENTGELFF
CDR3nt: TGTGCCAGCAGCCCCATCAAGACAGAGAACACCGGGGAGCTGTTTTTT

j_gene: TRBJ2-1
abundance: -
v_gene: TRBV6-5
d_gene: TRBD2
CDR3aa: CASSWGLAGTYNEQFF
CDR3nt: TGTGCCAGCAGTTGGGGACTAGCGGGGACCTACAATGAGCAGTTCTTC

j_gene: TRBJ1-6
abundance: -
v_gene: TRBV6-5
d_gene: TRBD1
CDR3aa: CASGTANSPLHF
CDR3nt: TGTGCCTCCGGGACAGCCAATTCACCCCTCCACTTT

j_gene: TRBJ2-7
abundance: -
v_gene: TRBV10-3
d_gene: TRBD2
CDR3aa: CAISEPGLAAGYEQYF
CDR3nt: TGTGCCATCAGTGAACCGGGACTAGCAGCCGGCTACGAGCAGTACTTC

j_gene: TRBJ1-2
abundance: once
v_gene: TRBV7-9
d_gene: -
CDR3aa: CASSLASPDSGRPYGYTF
CDR3nt: TGTGCCAGCAGCTTAGCTTCCCCGGATTCCGGGCGGCCCTATGGCTACACCTTC